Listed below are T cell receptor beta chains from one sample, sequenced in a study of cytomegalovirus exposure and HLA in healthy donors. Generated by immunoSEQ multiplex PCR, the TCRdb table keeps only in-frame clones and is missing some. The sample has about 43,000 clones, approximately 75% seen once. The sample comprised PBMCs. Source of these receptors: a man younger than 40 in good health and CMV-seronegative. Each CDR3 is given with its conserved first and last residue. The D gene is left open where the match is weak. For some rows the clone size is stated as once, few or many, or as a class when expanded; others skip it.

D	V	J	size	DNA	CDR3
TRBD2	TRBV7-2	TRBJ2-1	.	TGTGCCAGCAGCTTAGTTGCCAGCGGGGGCTACAATGAGCAGTTCTTC	CASSLVASGGYNEQFF
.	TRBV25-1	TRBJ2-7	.	TGTGCCAGCAGGTCCGCGTCGGGTTACGAGCAGTACTTC	CASRSASGYEQYF
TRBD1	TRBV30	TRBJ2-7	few	TGTGCCTGGGGGAAGACAGGGGTTCGGGACGAGCAGTACTTC	CAWGKTGVRDEQYF
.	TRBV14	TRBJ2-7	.	TGTGCCAGCAGCCAAGAAGCCCCCCCGGACGGCCGGGGCGAGCAGTACTTC	CASSQEAPPDGRGEQYF
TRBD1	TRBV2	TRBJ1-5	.	TGTGCCAGCAGTGAGATAACAGGGGGACAGCCCCAGCATTTT	CASSEITGGQPQHF
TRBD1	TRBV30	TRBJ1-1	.	TGTGCCTGTGACAGGGCCGGGCACACTGAAGCTTTCTTT	CACDRAGHTEAFF
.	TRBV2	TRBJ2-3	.	TGTGCCAGCCGGACTAACCGGGGCACAGATACGCAGTATTTT	CASRTNRGTDTQYF
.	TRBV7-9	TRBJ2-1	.	TGTGCCAGCAGCTTAGCGGGAGCAATCGATGAGCAGTTCTTC	CASSLAGAIDEQFF
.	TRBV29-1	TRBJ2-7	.	TGCAGCGCCGAGGTCGTCGGTCGGTACGAGCAGTACTTC	CSAEVVGRYEQYF
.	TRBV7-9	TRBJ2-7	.	TGTGCCAGCAGCCAGGCGGGACTCCGACCCTACGAGCAGTACTTC	CASSQAGLRPYEQYF
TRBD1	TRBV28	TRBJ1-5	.	TGTGCCAGCAGGACAGGGGGCCAGCCCCAGCATTTT	CASRTGGQPQHF
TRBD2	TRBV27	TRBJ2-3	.	TGTGCCAGCAGTTTATCCCTAGCGGGCACAGATACGCAGTATTTT	CASSLSLAGTDTQYF
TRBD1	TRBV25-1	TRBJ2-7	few	TGTGCCAGCAGTGCCCCCGGGACAGGGGGAACCTCCTACGAGCAGTACTTC	CASSAPGTGGTSYEQYF
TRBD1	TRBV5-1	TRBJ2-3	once	TGCGCCAGCAGCCCCTTGGGACAGATCACAGATACGCAGTATTTT	CASSPLGQITDTQYF
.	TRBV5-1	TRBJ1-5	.	TGCGCCAGCAGCTTGTTATCAGGAGCGGATCAGCCCCAGCATTTT	CASSLLSGADQPQHF
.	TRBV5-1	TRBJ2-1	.	TGCGCCAGCAGCTTACGAGGGGGGGATGAGCAGTTCTTC	CASSLRGGDEQFF
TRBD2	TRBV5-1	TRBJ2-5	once	TGCGCCAGCAGCTTCGGGCCTAGCGGCGAGACCCAGTACTTC	CASSFGPSGETQYF
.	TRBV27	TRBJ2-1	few	TGTGCCAGCAGTTTAGCGGTCCCCTACAATGAGCAGTTCTTC	CASSLAVPYNEQFF
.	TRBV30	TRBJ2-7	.	TGTGCCTGGAGTAGGGGGGGCTCCTACGAGCAGTACTTC	CAWSRGGSYEQYF
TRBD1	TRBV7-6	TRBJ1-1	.	TGTGCCAGCAGCACGGGGACAGCGAAAGCTTTCTTT	CASSTGTAKAFF
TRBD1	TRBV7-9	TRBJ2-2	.	TGTGCCAGCAGCTTAGGCGACAGGGGAACGGGCGGGGAGCTGTTTTTT	CASSLGDRGTGGELFF
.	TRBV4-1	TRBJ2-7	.	TGCGCCAGCAGCCAAGAAAGGAGGGCCGAGCAGTACTTC	CASSQERRAEQYF
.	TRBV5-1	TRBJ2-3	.	TGCGCCAGCAGCTTGGAGGCTAGCTTGAACGCAGATACGCAGTATTTT	CASSLEASLNADTQYF
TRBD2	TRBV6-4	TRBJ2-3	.	TGTGCCAGCAGTCAACTAGCGGGATCCACAGATACGCAGTATTTT	CASSQLAGSTDTQYF
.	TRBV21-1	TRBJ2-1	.	TGTGCCAGTTTTACAGGAAGCTCCTACAATGAGCAGTTCTTC	CASFTGSSYNEQFF
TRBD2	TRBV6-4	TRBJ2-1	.	TGTGCCAGCAGTGAGGGGGCGGGGGGGAATGAGCAGTTCTTC	CASSEGAGGNEQFF
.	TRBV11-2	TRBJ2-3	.	TGTGCCAGCAGCTCAGACGGGTTCCCAGATACGCAGTATTTT	CASSSDGFPDTQYF
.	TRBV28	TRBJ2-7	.	TGTGCCAGCGACGGGTCGGCAGGAGGGGAGCAGTACTTC	CASDGSAGGEQYF
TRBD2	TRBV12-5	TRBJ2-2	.	TGTGCTAGTGGCACTATAAGCGGGAGGAGTACCGGGGAGCTGTTTTTT	CASGTISGRSTGELFF
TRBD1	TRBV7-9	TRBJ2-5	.	TGTGCCAGCAGCCCGGGACCGGGACAGGCGGTGCAGTACTTC	CASSPGPGQAVQYF
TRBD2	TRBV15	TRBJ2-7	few	TGTGCCACCAGCAGACATGGGAGGGGACCCTACGAGCAGTACTTC	CATSRHGRGPYEQYF
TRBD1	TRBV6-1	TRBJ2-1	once	TGTGCCAGCAGTCAAAGCCAGGGGGATGAGCAGTTCTTC	CASSQSQGDEQFF
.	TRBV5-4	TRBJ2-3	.	TGTGCCAGCAGCACTTCGTCGGTCCCTTCCCCAGATACGCAGTATTTT	CASSTSSVPSPDTQYF
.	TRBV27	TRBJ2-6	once	TGTGCCAGCAGTTTTTGGTGGGGGGTAGGGGCTGGGGCCAACGTCCTGACTTTC	CASSFWWGVGAGANVLTF
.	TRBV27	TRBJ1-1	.	TGTGCCAGCAGTTTATCCGGGGGTAGGAGCACTGAAGCTTTCTTT	CASSLSGGRSTEAFF
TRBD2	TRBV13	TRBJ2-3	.	TGTGCCAGCAGCCCTCGGGACTATTCGACAGATACGCAGTATTTT	CASSPRDYSTDTQYF
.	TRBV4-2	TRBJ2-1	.	TGTGCCAGCAGTCAAGGCCCGGCTGCGGACTCCTACAATGAGCAGTTCTTC	CASSQGPAADSYNEQFF
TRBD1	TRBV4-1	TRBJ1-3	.	TGCGCCAGCAGCCAAGAGCCCCGGACAGGTTTTGGAAACACCATATATTTT	CASSQEPRTGFGNTIYF
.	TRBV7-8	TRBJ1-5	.	TGTGCCAGCAGCTTAGCCCAGGGGCCCGTCCAGCCCCAGCATTTT	CASSLAQGPVQPQHF
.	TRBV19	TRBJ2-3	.	TGTGCCATTTCACAGGGCGGGAGTGGCACAGATACGCAGTATTTT	CAISQGGSGTDTQYF
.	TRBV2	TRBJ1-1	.	TGTGCCAGCAGGGTTGACAGGAACACTGAAGCTTTCTTT	CASRVDRNTEAFF
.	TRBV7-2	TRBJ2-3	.	TGTGCCAGCAGCTCCGCGATTAGCACAGATACGCAGTATTTT	CASSSAISTDTQYF
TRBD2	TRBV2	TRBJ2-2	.	TGTGCCAGCAGTGCAGGTAGCGGGAGTAATACCGGGGAGCTGTTTTTT	CASSAGSGSNTGELFF